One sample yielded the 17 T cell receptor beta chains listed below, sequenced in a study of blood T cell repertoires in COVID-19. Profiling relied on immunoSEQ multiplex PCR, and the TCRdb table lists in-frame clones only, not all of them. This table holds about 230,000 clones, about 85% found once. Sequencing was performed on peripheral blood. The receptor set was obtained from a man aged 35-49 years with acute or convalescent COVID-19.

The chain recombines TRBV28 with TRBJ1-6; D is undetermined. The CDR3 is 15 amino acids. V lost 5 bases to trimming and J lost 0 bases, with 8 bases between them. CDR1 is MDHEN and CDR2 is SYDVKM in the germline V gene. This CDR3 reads CASSDQDSYNSPLHF. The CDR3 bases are TGTGCCAGCAGTGATCAGGACTCCTATAATTCACCCCTCCACTTT.

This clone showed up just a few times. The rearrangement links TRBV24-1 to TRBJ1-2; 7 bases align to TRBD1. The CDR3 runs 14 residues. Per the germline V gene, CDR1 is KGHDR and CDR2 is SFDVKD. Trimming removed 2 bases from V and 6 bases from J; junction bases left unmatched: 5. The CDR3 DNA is TGTGCCACCAGTGATTCGGACAGGCGGGATGGCTACACCTTC. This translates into CATSDSDRRDGYTF.

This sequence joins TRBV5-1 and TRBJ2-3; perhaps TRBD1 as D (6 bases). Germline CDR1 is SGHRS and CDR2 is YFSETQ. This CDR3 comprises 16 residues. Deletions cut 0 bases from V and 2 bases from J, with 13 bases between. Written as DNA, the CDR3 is TGCGCCAGCAGCTTGGTTCCAGGGGCCATCACAGATACGCAGTATTTT. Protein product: CASSLVPGAITDTQYF.

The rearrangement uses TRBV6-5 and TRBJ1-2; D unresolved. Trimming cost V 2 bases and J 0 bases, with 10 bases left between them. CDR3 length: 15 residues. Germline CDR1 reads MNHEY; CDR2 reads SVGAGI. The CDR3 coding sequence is TGTGCCAGCAGTTACGGTCCGAACTCTAACTATGGCTACACCTTC. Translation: CASSYGPNSNYGYTF.

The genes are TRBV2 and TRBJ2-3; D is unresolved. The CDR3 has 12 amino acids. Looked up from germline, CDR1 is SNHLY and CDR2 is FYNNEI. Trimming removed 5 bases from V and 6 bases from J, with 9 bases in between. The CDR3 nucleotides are TGTGCCAGCAGTAGAACCCGGGATACGCAGTATTTT. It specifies CASSRTRDTQYF.

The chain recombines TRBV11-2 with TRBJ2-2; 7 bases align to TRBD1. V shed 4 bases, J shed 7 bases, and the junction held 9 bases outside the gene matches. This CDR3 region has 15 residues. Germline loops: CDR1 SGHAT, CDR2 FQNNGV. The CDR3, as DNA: TGTGCCAGCAGCTCACAGGGGTTTCAGAGCGGGGAGCTGTTTTTT. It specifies CASSSQGFQSGELFF.

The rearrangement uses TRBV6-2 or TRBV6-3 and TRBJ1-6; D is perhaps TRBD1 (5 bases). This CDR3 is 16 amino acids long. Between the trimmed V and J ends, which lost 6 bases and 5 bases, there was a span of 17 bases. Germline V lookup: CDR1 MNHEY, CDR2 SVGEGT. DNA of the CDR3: TGTGCCAGCAGCCCCCGTGGGACGGGGGATAATTCACCCCTCCACTTT. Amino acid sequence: CASSPRGTGDNSPLHF.

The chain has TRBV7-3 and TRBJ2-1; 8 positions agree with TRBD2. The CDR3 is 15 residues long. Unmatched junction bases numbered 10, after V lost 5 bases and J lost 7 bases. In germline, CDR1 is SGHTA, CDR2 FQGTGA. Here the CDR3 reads CASSKIAGNLNEQFF. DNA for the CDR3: TGTGCCAGCAGCAAGATAGCGGGGAACCTTAATGAGCAGTTCTTC.

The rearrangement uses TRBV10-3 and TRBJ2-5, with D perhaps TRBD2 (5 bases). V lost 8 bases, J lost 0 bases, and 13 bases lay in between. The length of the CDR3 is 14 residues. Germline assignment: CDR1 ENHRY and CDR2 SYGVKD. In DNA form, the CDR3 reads TGTGCCATCTCAGGAGGACCAGACCAAGAGACCCAGTACTTC. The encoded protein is CAISGGPDQETQYF.

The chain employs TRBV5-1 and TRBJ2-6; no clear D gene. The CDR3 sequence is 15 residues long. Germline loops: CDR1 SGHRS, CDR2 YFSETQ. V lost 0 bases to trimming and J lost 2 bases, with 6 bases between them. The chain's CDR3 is CASSLDTPGANVLTF. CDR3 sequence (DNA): TGCGCCAGCAGCTTGGACACGCCTGGGGCCAACGTCCTGACTTTC.

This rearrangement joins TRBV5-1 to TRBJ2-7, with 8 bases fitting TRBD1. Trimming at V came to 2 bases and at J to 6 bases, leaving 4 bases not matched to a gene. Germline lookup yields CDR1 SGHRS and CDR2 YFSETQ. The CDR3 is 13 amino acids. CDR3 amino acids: CASSFDRGGEQYF. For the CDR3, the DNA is TGCGCCAGCAGCTTCGACAGGGGCGGCGAGCAGTACTTC.

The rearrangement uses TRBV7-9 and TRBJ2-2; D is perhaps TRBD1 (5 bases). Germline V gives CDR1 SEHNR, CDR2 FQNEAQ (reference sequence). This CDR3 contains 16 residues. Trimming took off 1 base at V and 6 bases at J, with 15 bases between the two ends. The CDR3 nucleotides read TGTGCCAGCAGCTTAGAGGGGTTCCCGCCCGCCGGGGAGCTGTTTTTT. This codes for CASSLEGFPPAGELFF.

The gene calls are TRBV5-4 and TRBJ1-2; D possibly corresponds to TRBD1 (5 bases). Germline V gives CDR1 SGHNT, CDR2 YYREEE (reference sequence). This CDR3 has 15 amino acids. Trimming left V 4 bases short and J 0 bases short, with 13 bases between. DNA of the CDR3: TGTGCCAGCAGCCCAGGAACAGGAGCTAACTATGGCTACACCTTC. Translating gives CASSPGTGANYGYTF.

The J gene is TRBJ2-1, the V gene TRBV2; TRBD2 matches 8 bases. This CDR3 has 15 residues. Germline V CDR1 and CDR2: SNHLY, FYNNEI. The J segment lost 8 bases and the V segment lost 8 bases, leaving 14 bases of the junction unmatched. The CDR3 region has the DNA TGTGCCAGCCGCCCATCGGGGGGGCCACGCTATGAGCAGTTCTTC. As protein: CASRPSGGPRYEQFF. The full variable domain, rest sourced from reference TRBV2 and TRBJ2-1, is EPEVTQTPSHQVTQMGQEVILRCVPISNHLYFYWYRQILGQKVEFLVSFYNNEISEKSEIFDDQFSVERPDGSNFTLKIRSTKLEDSAMYFCASRPSGGPRYEQFFGPGTRLTVL.

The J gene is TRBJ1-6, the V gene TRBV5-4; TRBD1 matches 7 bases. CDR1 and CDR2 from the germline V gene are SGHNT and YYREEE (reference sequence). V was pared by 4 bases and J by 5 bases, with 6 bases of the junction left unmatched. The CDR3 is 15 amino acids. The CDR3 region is CASSPGQVDNSPLHF. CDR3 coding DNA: TGTGCCAGCAGCCCAGGACAGGTGGATAATTCACCCCTCCACTTT.

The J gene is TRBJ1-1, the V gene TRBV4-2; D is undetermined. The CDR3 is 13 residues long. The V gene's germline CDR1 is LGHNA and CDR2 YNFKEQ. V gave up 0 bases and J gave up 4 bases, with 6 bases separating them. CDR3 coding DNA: TGTGCCAGCAGCCAAGAGTCGAGCACTGAAGCTTTCTTT. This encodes CASSQESSTEAFF.

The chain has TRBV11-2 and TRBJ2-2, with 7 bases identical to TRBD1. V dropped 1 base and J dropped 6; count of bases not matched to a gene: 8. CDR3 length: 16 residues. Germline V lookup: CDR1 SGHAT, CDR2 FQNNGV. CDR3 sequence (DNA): TGTGCCAGCAGCTTAGCCAAAACAGGGGATGCCGGGGAGCTGTTTTTT. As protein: CASSLAKTGDAGELFF.